The 2 T cell receptor beta chains in this list originate from one sample, sequenced in a study of blood T cell repertoires in COVID-19. Produced via immunoSEQ multiplex PCR; TCRdb's table is partial and in-frame only. The sample yields about 200,000 clones, about 88% seen once. The sequenced sample consisted of peripheral blood. The receptors derive from a man aged 50 to 59 with COVID-19, enrolled during active disease.

V usage is TRBV30 and J usage is TRBJ1-2; 7 bases map to TRBD1. V dropped 1 base and J dropped 8; count of bases not matched to a gene: 10. The CDR3 runs to 14 residues. Germline V CDR1 and CDR2: GTSNPN, SVGIG (reference sequence). The CDR3 coding sequence is TGTGCCTGGAGTGGCCCTGGGGACAGCGAGGGCTACACCTTC. Its translation is CAWSGPGDSEGYTF.

The V call is TRBV5-8, the J call TRBJ2-5; possible D gene TRBD1, 5 bases. The CDR3 runs 14 residues. Trimming removed 0 bases from V and 4 bases from J, with 10 bases in between. Per germline, CDR1 SGHTS and CDR2 YDEGEE. The CDR3 protein is CASSLGQGGETQYF. In DNA, the CDR3 is TGTGCCAGCAGCTTGGGGCAGGGCGGAGAGACCCAGTACTTC. Looking up the rest from reference TRBV5-8 and TRBJ2-5 gives the full variable domain: EAGVTQSPTHLIKTRGQQATLRCSPISGHTSVYWYQQALGLGLQFLLWYDEGEERNRGNFPPRFSGRQFPNYSSELNVNALELEDSALYLCASSLGQGGETQYFGPGTRLLVL.